The 10 T cell receptor beta chains given below trace back to one sample, sequenced in a study of blood T cell repertoires in COVID-19 (dated by TCRdb to the early 2020s). The library relied on the immunoSEQ multiplex PCR assay. Not all clones reach the TCRdb copy of this immuneACCESS table, which keeps in-frame sequences only. Checked studies attribute under half of the gap to unresolved V genes and leave the rest unexplained. The sample profile shows under 250,000 clones; 85% of them were found once. The ten most abundant clones make up over 7.5% of the sample. Sequencing was done on a sample of PBMCs or T cells enriched from blood (not recorded which). These receptors were obtained from a woman between 45 and 60 years old with acute COVID-19.

The rearrangement uses TRBV18 and TRBJ1-1, with D tentatively TRBD1 (6 bases). The CDR3 has 14 residues. V was pared by 2 bases and J by 3 bases, with 10 bases between. CDR1 KGHSH and CDR2 LQKENI come from the germline V gene. The CDR3: CASSPFEGDTEAFF. Here the CDR3 DNA reads TGTGCCAGCTCACCATTCGAGGGGGACACTGAAGCTTTCTTT.

The rearrangement links TRBV5-6 to TRBJ2-1; D remains unclear. Trimming took 4 bases from V and 7 from J, leaving 18 bases between them. Germline CDR1 reads SGHDT; CDR2 reads YYEEEE. CDR3 length: 15 residues. The DNA for the CDR3 is TGTGCCAGCAGCCCCATCGTCCGGTTGTGGAATGAGCAGTTCTTC. Translation: CASSPIVRLWNEQFF. The complete variable domain, with remaining parts taken from reference TRBV5-6 and TRBJ2-1, reads DAGVTQSPTHLIKTRGQQVTLRCSPKSGHDTVSWYQQALGQGPQFIFQYYEEEERQRGNFPDRFSGHQFPNYSSELNVNALLLGDSALYLCASSPIVRLWNEQFFGPGTRLTVL.

The gene calls are TRBV29-1 and TRBJ2-1, with no clear D. The germline CDR1 and CDR2 sequences are SQVTM and ANQGSEA. V dropped 6 bases and J dropped 3 bases, with 15 bases sitting between them. The CDR3 is made up of 14 amino acids. The CDR3 here is CSVISPRGYNEQFF. The CDR3 region has the DNA TGCAGCGTAATCTCCCCCCGCGGCTACAATGAGCAGTTCTTC.

V usage is TRBV24-1 and J usage is TRBJ2-3; D may be TRBD1 (5 bases). CDR1 is KGHDR, CDR2 SFDVKD, per germline. Trimming removed 4 bases at V and 0 bases at J, with 13 bases between. The CDR3 covers 16 residues. The CDR3 loop is CATSDSPTVSTDTQYF. The CDR3 bases are TGTGCCACCAGTGACTCCCCGACAGTTAGCACAGATACGCAGTATTTT.

This clone was found once. The V gene is TRBV5-1, the J gene TRBJ1-1; TRBD1 agrees at 9 bases. The ends lost 4 bases at V and 7 bases at J; junction bases unmatched: 8. The CDR3 is 14 amino acids. Germline CDR1 SGHRS, CDR2 YFSETQ. CDR3 nucleotide sequence: TGCGCCAGCAGCCCCTCCCTGGGACAGGGTGAAGCTTTCTTT. Protein sequence: CASSPSLGQGEAFF.

V gene TRBV7-2 combines with J gene TRBJ1-1; 9 nucleotides agree with TRBD1. The CDR3 length is 14 residues. The J segment lost 5 bases and the V segment lost 5 bases, leaving 6 bases of the junction unmatched. Germline CDR1 SGHTA, CDR2 FQGNSA. The DNA of the CDR3 is TGTGCCAGCAGCCCATTGGGGACAGGGACTGAAGCTTTCTTT. It codes for CASSPLGTGTEAFF.

This chain connects TRBV7-2 to TRBJ1-2, with D unclear. Germline CDR1 SGHTA, CDR2 FQGNSA. Trimming left V 5 bases short and J 8 bases short, with 18 bases between. The CDR3 has 14 residues. The CDR3 sequence is CASSPGGGKNGYTF. The CDR3 nucleotides are TGTGCCAGCAGCCCTGGAGGAGGAAAGAACGGCTACACCTTC. The variable domain in full, with the rest retrieved from reference TRBV7-2 and TRBJ1-2, is GAGVSQSPSNKVTEKGKDVELRCDPISGHTALYWYRQSLGQGLEFLIYFQGNSAPDKSGLPSDRFSAERTGGSVSTLTIQRTQQEDSAVYLCASSPGGGKNGYTFGSGTRLTVV.

This chain uses TRBV9 with TRBJ2-5; 8 bases map to TRBD2. The V segment lost 6 bases and the J segment 2 bases; nucleotides outside the gene matches: 9. CDR1 is SGDLS, CDR2 YYNGEE, per germline. This CDR3 comprises 15 residues. This chain's CDR3 is CASTSSGVRQETQYF. CDR3 nucleotides: TGTGCCAGCACCAGTAGCGGGGTACGGCAAGAGACCCAGTACTTC.

This clone was seen once. The rearrangement uses TRBV7-6 and TRBJ2-2; D might be TRBD1 (6 bases). The CDR3 consists of 15 residues. Trimming stripped 0 bases from V and 5 bases from J, with 10 bases between. The germline V gene has CDR1 SGHVS and CDR2 FNYEAQ. The CDR3 sequence: CASSLAGQQTGELFF. DNA of the CDR3: TGTGCCAGCAGCTTAGCAGGACAGCAAACCGGGGAGCTGTTTTTT.

This rearrangement joins TRBV13 to TRBJ1-2; possibly TRBD1 for D (6 bases). The CDR3 loop spans 17 amino acids. Trimming left V 0 bases short and J 5 bases short, with 19 bases between. Germline CDR1 reads PRHDT; CDR2 reads FYEKMQ (reference sequence). The CDR3 loop is CASSLGLRGGANYGYTF. The DNA of the CDR3 is TGTGCCAGCAGCTTAGGCCTAAGAGGGGGTGCGAATTATGGCTACACCTTC.